This T cell receptor beta chain originates from a study of blood T cells in healthy people across ages. For the second PCR, which ran for roughly 7 to 11 cycles, a sample-barcoded 5' primer and a J-beta primer mix were used. TCRdb re-analysed the 5' RACE reads in MiXCR, keeping a single row per CDR3 protein. The sample yields some 670,000 distinct CDR3 sequences, approximately 52% seen once. Study-wide points: Older age coincided with a roughly linear decline in TCR beta diversity per million T cells.

Researchers isolated at least 7 million PBMCs per sample. Worth noting for this clonotype: Its antigen is undetermined.

Between the trimmed V and J ends, which lost 6 bases and 2 bases, there was a span of 11 bases. The CDR3 contains 13 residues. Germline CDR1 and CDR2: SGHRS and YFSETQ. The receptor comes from a woman of 80 years or more in good health. The V call is TRBV5-1, the J call TRBJ2-5, with D uncertain. Sequenced input: blood. The CDR3 loop is CASTGPAQETQYF. The CDR3 DNA sequence: TGCGCCAGCACCGGTCCAGCGCAAGAGACCCAGTACTTC.